These 28 T cell receptor beta chains originate from one sample sequenced in a study of T cells in Graves' hyperthyroidism and ophthalmopathy. What was amplified from RNA transcripts were TCR beta CDR3 regions. The TCR CDR3 was amplified in a first-round RT-PCR using the HTBI primer set. TCRdb used MiXCR to reprocess the multiplex PCR reads, holding one entry per CDR3 protein. The sample has 350,000 to 400,000 distinct CDR3 sequences, less than 20% seen once. The sequencing sample was made of blood. The receptors come from a man between 18 and 29 years old with Graves' ophthalmopathy.

This clonotype was detected only a few times. This sequence joins TRBV6-1 and TRBJ2-5; D unclear. CDR1 is MNHNS and CDR2 is SASEGT in the germline V gene. V lost 8 bases to trimming and J lost 0 bases, with 7 bases between them. The CDR3 loop spans 12 amino acids. The DNA for the CDR3 is TGTGCCAGCGCTGAGTACCAAGAGACCCAGTACTTC. Protein product: CASAEYQETQYF.

Only a few counts were recorded for this clonotype. J is TRBJ2-3 and V is TRBV14, with TRBD2 identical over 14 bases. The CDR3 extends over 17 amino acids. With V trimmed by 4 bases and J by 0 bases, 3 bases remained unmatched. Germline V lookup: CDR1 SGHDN, CDR2 FVKESK. CDR3 coding DNA: TGTGCCAGCAGCCGGGGACTAGCGGGGGTTAGCACAGATACGCAGTATTTT. Translation: CASSRGLAGVSTDTQYF.

This clonotype was recorded a few times. Since the CDR3 does not end with the conserved phenylalanine or tryptophan, this likely comes from a read error. This chain joins TRBV5-1 and TRBJ2-2; perhaps TRBD1 as D (5 bases). In germline, CDR1 is SGHRS, CDR2 YFSETQ. This CDR3 comprises 14 residues. Trimming pared 4 bases from V and 0 bases from J, leaving 7 bases between. The CDR3: CASSPDTNTGELFL. The CDR3, as DNA: TGCGCCAGCAGCCCGGACACGAACACCGGGGAGCTGTTTCTT.

V gene TRBV6-5 combines with J gene TRBJ1-5, with D maybe TRBD1 (5 bases). CDR1 MNHEY and CDR2 SVGAGI come from the germline V gene. The CDR3 spans 14 residues. Trimming left V 4 bases short and J 5 bases short, with 12 bases between. The CDR3 protein is CASSSFEGYQPQHF. The CDR3 nucleotides read TGTGCCAGCAGTTCCTTTGAGGGGTATCAGCCCCAGCATTTT.

The V gene is TRBV19, the J gene TRBJ1-5; D is undetermined. The V end was cut by 3 bases, the J end by 4 bases, with 16 bases between. Per germline, CDR1 LNHDA and CDR2 SQIVND (reference sequence). The CDR3 runs 16 residues. The CDR3 region is CASSIFRDSWNQPQHF. The CDR3 region has the DNA TGTGCCAGTAGTATCTTCCGCGATTCTTGGAATCAGCCCCAGCATTTT. Combining the CDR3 with reference TRBV19 and TRBJ1-5 gives the whole variable domain DGGITQSPKYLFRKEGQNVTLSCEQNLNHDAMYWYRQDPGQGLRLIYYSQIVNDFQKGDIAEGYSVSREKKESFPLTVTSAQKNPTAFYLCASSIFRDSWNQPQHFGDGTRLSIL.

This clonotype was detected ten times or more. V usage is TRBV12-3 or TRBV12-4 and J usage is TRBJ1-6, with D uncertain. The V end lost 2 bases, the J end lost 0 bases, and 8 bases lay between the germline ends. The CDR3 has 16 amino acids. CDR3 in DNA: TGTGCCAGCAGTTTACGACTTAGCTCCTATAATTCACCCCTCCACTTT. As protein: CASSLRLSSYNSPLHF.

This clonotype was counted at least ten times. This chain joins TRBV20-1 and TRBJ2-5; weak D call: TRBD1 (5 bases). This CDR3 is 14 amino acids long. The V gene's germline CDR1 is DFQATT and CDR2 SNEGSKA (reference sequence). Trimming took 3 bases from V and 1 from J, leaving 12 bases between them. The CDR3 protein is CSARDTLIQETQYF. CDR3 DNA: TGCAGTGCTAGGGACACCTTAATCCAAGAGACCCAGTACTTC.

The chain links TRBV3-1 to TRBJ2-1; 9 bases map to TRBD2. From germline, CDR1 is LGHDT and CDR2 YNNKEL (reference sequence). After removal of 2 bases from V and 8 bases from J, the junction contained 7 bases not matched to a gene. The CDR3 totals 15 residues. The CDR3 DNA is TGTGCCAGCAGCCAACCGGGACTAGCATTTTATGAGCAGTTCTTC. Its protein product is CASSQPGLAFYEQFF.

The chain carries TRBV6-1 and TRBJ1-1; tentatively, D is TRBD1 (5 bases). The CDR3 runs to 15 residues. CDR1 is MNHNS and CDR2 is SASEGT in the germline V gene. V shed 9 bases and J shed 1 base, with 18 bases lying between them. The CDR3 is CASEERGASNTEAFF. CDR3 bases: TGTGCCAGTGAAGAAAGGGGCGCCTCGAACACTGAAGCTTTCTTT.

The chain is built from TRBV28 and TRBJ2-4; the D gene is possibly TRBD1 (5 bases). Trimming shortened V by 10 bases and J by 0 bases, and 13 bases separated the two germline ends. The CDR3 contains 14 residues. Germline loops: CDR1 MDHEN, CDR2 SYDVKM. This chain's CDR3 is CATTLGLAKNIQYF. In nucleotides, the CDR3 is TGTGCCACCACCCTGGGGCTAGCCAAAAACATTCAGTACTTC.

This clonotype was observed at least ten times. The chain uses TRBV10-3 and TRBJ1-1; D is undetermined. Germline CDR1 and CDR2: ENHRY and SYGVKD. V dropped 0 bases and J dropped 6 bases, with 8 bases sitting between them. The CDR3 is 13 residues long. As DNA, the CDR3 is TGTGCCATCAGTGAGTCGATCGGCGCTGAAGCTTTCTTT. Translating gives CAISESIGAEAFF.

The sample holds a few counts of this clonotype. The chain's CDR3 is CASSYSGGVGELFF. CDR3 sequence (DNA): TGTGCCAGCAGTTACTCGGGGGGGGTCGGGGAGCTGTTTTTT. The V and J genes are TRBV6-5 and TRBJ2-2, with 7 bases identical to TRBD2. CDR3 length: 14 residues. The germline V gene has CDR1 MNHEY and CDR2 SVGAGI. Trimming removed 0 bases from V and 7 bases from J; junction bases left unmatched: 2.

This clonotype came up a few times. The J gene is TRBJ2-3, the V gene TRBV10-1; 8 nucleotides line up with TRBD2. The CDR3 consists of 14 residues. Germline trimming cut 6 bases from V and 5 bases from J; bases unmatched to any gene: 7. Per germline, CDR1 WNHNN and CDR2 SYGVQD (reference sequence). The CDR3 bases are TGCGCCAGCAGAGCCGGGGGGGCGGGAGATACGCAGTATTTT. Residues: CASRAGGAGDTQYF.

The CDR3 nucleotides read TGTGCCAGCAGTGCTGACAGGGGCGGACCGCATAGCAATCAGCCCCAGCATTTT. Translation gives CASSADRGGPHSNQPQHF. The rearrangement links TRBV6-1 to TRBJ1-5; 8 positions match TRBD1. The trim removed 4 bases at V and 0 bases at J, leaving 11 bases unmatched. Germline V gene sequence: CDR1 MNHNS, CDR2 SASEGT. The CDR3 has 18 residues.

This clonotype was recorded many times. The chain joins TRBV12-3 or TRBV12-4 to TRBJ2-3; D uncertain. CDR3 length: 12 amino acids. The V end was cut by 7 bases, the J end by 6 bases, with 11 bases between. The chain's CDR3 is CASTSLGDTQYF. The CDR3, as DNA: TGTGCCAGCACCTCATTGGGGGATACGCAGTATTTT.

This clonotype was seen many times. V is TRBV11-2 and J is TRBJ1-5; D is unresolved. The CDR3 sequence is 13 residues long. Germline loops: CDR1 SGHAT, CDR2 FQNNGV. V was cut by 1 base and J by 6 bases, with 7 bases left in between. CDR3 loop: CASSLAVGQPQHF. CDR3 DNA: TGTGCCAGCAGCTTAGCAGTGGGTCAGCCCCAGCATTTT.

As to this clonotype: The CDR3 ends on some other residue instead of the conserved phenylalanine or tryptophan, so this is likely a read error. The chain combines TRBV24-1 with TRBJ1-5; 8 bases match TRBD1. CDR1 and CDR2 from the germline V gene are KGHDR and SFDVKD. With V trimmed by 7 bases and J by 3 bases, 10 bases remained unmatched. This CDR3 contains 16 residues. The CDR3 loop is CATSNAETGDNQPQHL. CDR3 bases: TGTGCCACCAGCAATGCGGAGACAGGGGACAATCAGCCCCAGCATCTT.

The chain has TRBV20-1 and TRBJ2-5; 8 nucleotides line up with TRBD2. This CDR3 has 14 residues. Trimming took 6 bases from V and 1 from J; bases not matched to a gene: 7. CDR1 is DFQATT and CDR2 is SNEGSKA in the germline V gene (reference sequence). The CDR3 sequence is CSAKHGGAQETQYF. CDR3 DNA: TGCAGTGCCAAACACGGGGGGGCCCAAGAGACCCAGTACTTC.

This rearrangement joins TRBV20-1 to TRBJ2-6; perhaps TRBD1 as D (6 bases). Germline V gene lookup returns CDR1 DFQATT and CDR2 SNEGSKA (reference sequence). The CDR3 sequence is 15 residues long. V lost 3 bases and J 2 bases, leaving 11 bases between the germline ends. The CDR3 sequence is CSASLRGPGANVLTF. The CDR3 nucleotides are TGCAGTGCTAGCCTCAGGGGCCCTGGGGCCAACGTCCTGACTTTC.

This clonotype was observed many times. This chain joins TRBV18 and TRBJ2-7, with D possibly matching TRBD1 (5 bases). The CDR3 contains 15 residues. CDR1 is KGHSH, CDR2 LQKENI, per germline. V was clipped by 4 bases and J by 4 bases, with 17 bases between them. CDR3 sequence: CASSLTRGLVYEQYF. The CDR3 DNA is TGTGCCAGCTCACTAACAAGGGGTTTAGTATACGAGCAGTACTTC.

This clonotype was counted many times. The gene calls are TRBV9 and TRBJ2-5; D is possibly TRBD2 (6 bases). The CDR3 contains 15 residues. The germline V and J ends were trimmed by 1 base and 5 bases, with 15 bases remaining between them. Germline CDR1 reads SGDLS; CDR2 reads YYNGEE. This CDR3 is CASSVTWDWYETQYF. Here the CDR3 DNA reads TGTGCCAGCAGCGTAACGTGGGACTGGTACGAGACCCAGTACTTC.

This clonotype appeared many times. The V call is TRBV5-1, the J call TRBJ1-2; tentative D call: TRBD1 (6 bases). This CDR3 is built from 15 residues. The germline CDR1 and CDR2 sequences are SGHRS and YFSETQ. Trimming removed 0 bases from V and 3 bases from J, with 12 bases in between. This CDR3 is CASSLDPGADYGYTF. CDR3 nucleotides: TGCGCCAGCAGCTTGGATCCGGGGGCGGACTATGGCTACACCTTC.

This clonotype occurred a few times. The chain has TRBV28 and TRBJ2-3; D is perhaps TRBD1 or TRBD2 (5 bases each). The germline V and J ends were trimmed by 8 bases and 6 bases, with 15 bases remaining between them. The CDR3 loop spans 13 amino acids. Looked up from germline, CDR1 is MDHEN and CDR2 is SYDVKM. For the CDR3, the DNA is TGTGCCAGCTTTGGGCGGGCAGGGGATACGCAGTATTTT. It is translated as CASFGRAGDTQYF.

This clonotype was observed a handful of times. V is TRBV3-1 and J is TRBJ2-6; a weak D match, TRBD2 (7 bases). CDR1 and CDR2 from the germline V gene are LGHDT and YNNKEL (reference sequence). The CDR3 is 17 residues long. The V end lost 4 bases, the J end lost 2 bases, and 15 bases lay between the germline ends. The DNA for the CDR3 is TGTGCCAGCAGCCGACCGGGGGGCACCGCTGGGGCCAACGTCCTGACTTTC. Encoded protein: CASSRPGGTAGANVLTF.

The rearrangement links TRBV19 to TRBJ1-5; TRBD1 is a possible D gene (6 bases). Germline loops: CDR1 LNHDA, CDR2 SQIVND (reference sequence). CDR3 size: 15 residues. With 5 bases removed from V and 0 bases from J, the gap between germline ends came to 11 bases. The CDR3 DNA is TGTGCCAGTAGTGTCGGACAGTATAGCAATCAGCCCCAGCATTTT. Translating gives CASSVGQYSNQPQHF.

This clonotype was detected ten times or more. This sequence joins TRBV11-2 and TRBJ1-4; D is undetermined. Germline lookup yields CDR1 SGHAT and CDR2 FQNNGV. The CDR3 loop spans 12 amino acids. V was cut by 8 bases and J by 5 bases, with 9 bases left in between. Here the CDR3 DNA reads TGTGCCAGCTCACCGCCCAATGAAAAACTGTTTTTT. Translating it yields CASSPPNEKLFF.

This clonotype has a count of ten or more. The V gene is TRBV20-1, the J gene TRBJ1-5; D is unclear. This CDR3 has 14 residues. The V and J ends lost 2 bases and 1 base respectively, with 9 bases between them. Germline values: CDR1 DFQATT, CDR2 SNEGSKA (reference sequence). The DNA of the CDR3 is TGCAGTGCTAGATTCGGGGAGAGCAATCAGCCCCAGCATTTT. Amino acid sequence: CSARFGESNQPQHF.

In regard to this clonotype: A clone one base away is much larger, so this may be a read error. The V gene is TRBV5-1, the J gene TRBJ1-1; unclear D gene. Germline V gene sequence: CDR1 SGHRS, CDR2 YFSETQ. V lost 0 bases and J 1 base, leaving 13 bases between the germline ends. The CDR3 extends over 16 amino acids. Here the CDR3 DNA reads TGCGCCAGCAGCTTGGTGGGCAGACTGACGAACACTGAAGCTTTCTTT. The encoded protein is CASSLVGRLTNTEAFF.